This T cell receptor (beta chain) was sequenced for a study of control samples from healthy donors and cancer patients. Assay used: immunoSEQ multiplex PCR; TCRdb lists only in-frame clones, some missing. Here the sample spans about 140,000 clones, 91% being singletons. The germline gives CDR1 SGHTA, CDR2 FQGNSA. This CDR3 is built from 14 residues. Trimming left V 1 base short and J 4 bases short, with 11 bases between. Sequenced: blood. The chain has TRBV7-2 and TRBJ2-7; a possible D gene is TRBD1 (5 bases). This receptor was obtained from a man between 18 and 35 years old in good health. This CDR3 is CASSLVQGDYEQYF. The CDR3 DNA is TGTGCCAGCAGCTTAGTGCAGGGCGATTACGAGCAGTACTTC.